Presented here are 2 T cell receptor beta chains from one specimen sequenced in a study of blood T cell repertoires in COVID-19. Assay used: immunoSEQ multiplex PCR; TCRdb lists only in-frame clones, some missing. This sample has roughly 120,000 clones, with around 87% found just once. The sample was peripheral blood. The receptor set was obtained from a woman aged 60-75 years with COVID-19, enrolled during active disease.

This chain uses TRBV7-2 with TRBJ2-3; 7 bases align to TRBD1. The CDR3 loop spans 15 amino acids. Per germline, CDR1 SGHTA and CDR2 FQGNSA. The trim removed 2 bases at V and 4 bases at J, leaving 6 bases unmatched. This chain's CDR3 is CASSLSQGVADTQYF. The CDR3, as DNA: TGTGCCAGCAGCTTATCTCAGGGGGTTGCAGATACGCAGTATTTT.

The rearrangement joins TRBV10-3 to TRBJ2-1, with 13 bases aligning to TRBD2. V gave up 3 bases and J gave up 7 bases; unmatched junction bases: 6. The CDR3 is made up of 16 amino acids. Germline CDR1 reads ENHRY; CDR2 reads SYGVKD. The CDR3 spells CAISETSGGAGNEQFF. CDR3 bases: TGTGCCATCAGTGAAACTAGCGGGGGGGCTGGGAATGAGCAGTTCTTC.